This TCR beta chain was identified during a study of CD8 T cells in ankylosing spondylitis. General observations from the study: A TCR beta motif made of fewer than ten highly homologous variants seemed typical of ankylosing spondylitis blood. In synovial fluid and blood from reactive arthritis, some motif variants were previously reported. Disease-linked clones proved CD8+ and comparatively uncommon in peripheral blood.

V lost 5 bases and J lost 0, with 8 bases in between. The CDR3 is 14 amino acids. Quantitative barcoded 5'-RACE was used to prepare TCR beta libraries. MiXCR, applied by TCRdb to the 5' RACE reads, yields one record per CDR3 protein. The sample includes some 85,000 distinct CDR3 sequences, about 9% of them seen just once. This clonotype turned up a few times. The target antigen is unknown. This rearrangement joins TRBV12-3 or TRBV12-4 to TRBJ1-5; maybe TRBD1 (6 bases). The sequencing sample was made of blood, either unsorted or a sorted T cell fraction (not recorded which). The source of this sequence is a male donor with ankylosing spondylitis. Written as DNA, the CDR3 is TGTGCCAGCAGTGGGGGACATAGCAATCAGCCCCAGCATTTT. Residues: CASSGGHSNQPQHF.